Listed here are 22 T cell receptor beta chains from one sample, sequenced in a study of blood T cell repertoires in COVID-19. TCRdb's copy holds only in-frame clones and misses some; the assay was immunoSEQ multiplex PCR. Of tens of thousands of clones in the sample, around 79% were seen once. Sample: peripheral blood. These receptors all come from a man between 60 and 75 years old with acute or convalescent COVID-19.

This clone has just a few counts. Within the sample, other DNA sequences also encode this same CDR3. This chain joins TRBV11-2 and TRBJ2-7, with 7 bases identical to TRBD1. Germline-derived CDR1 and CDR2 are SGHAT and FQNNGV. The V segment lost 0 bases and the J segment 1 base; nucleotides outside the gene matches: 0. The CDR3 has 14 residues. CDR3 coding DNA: TGTGCCAGCAGCTTAGACAGGGGGTCCTACGAGCAGTACTTC. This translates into CASSLDRGSYEQYF.

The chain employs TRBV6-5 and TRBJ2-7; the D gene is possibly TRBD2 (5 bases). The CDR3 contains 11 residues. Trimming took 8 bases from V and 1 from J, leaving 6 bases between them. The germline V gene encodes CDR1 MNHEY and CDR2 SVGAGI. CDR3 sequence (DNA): TGTGCCAGCTCGGGGTCCTACGAGCAGTACTTC. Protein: CASSGSYEQYF.

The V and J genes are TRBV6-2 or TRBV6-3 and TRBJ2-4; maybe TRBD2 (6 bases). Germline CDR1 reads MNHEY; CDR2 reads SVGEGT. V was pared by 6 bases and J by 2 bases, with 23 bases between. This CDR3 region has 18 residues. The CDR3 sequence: CASSQPGLPPNSKNIQYF. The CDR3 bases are TGTGCCAGCAGCCAGCCGGGACTCCCTCCTAATTCCAAAAACATTCAGTACTTC.

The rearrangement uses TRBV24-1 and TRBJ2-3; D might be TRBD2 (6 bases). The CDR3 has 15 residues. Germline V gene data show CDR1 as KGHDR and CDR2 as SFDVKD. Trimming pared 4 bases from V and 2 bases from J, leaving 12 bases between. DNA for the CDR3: TGTGCCACCAGTGACGGGACTTACTCCACAGATACGCAGTATTTT. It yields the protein CATSDGTYSTDTQYF.

This CDR3 is CASSLGSSGNTIYF. The CDR3 DNA is TGTGCCAGCAGTTTAGGCAGCTCTGGAAACACCATATATTTT. The chain employs TRBV28 and TRBJ1-3; no reliable D call. Trimming shortened V by 2 bases and J by 0 bases, and 5 bases separated the two germline ends. The CDR3 runs 14 residues. Germline V gene data show CDR1 as MDHEN and CDR2 as SYDVKM.

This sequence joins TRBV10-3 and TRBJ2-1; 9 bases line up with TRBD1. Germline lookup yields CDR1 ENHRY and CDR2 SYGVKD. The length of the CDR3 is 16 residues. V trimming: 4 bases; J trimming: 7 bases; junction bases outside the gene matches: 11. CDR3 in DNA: TGTGCCATCAGTGGGATCGGGACAGGGTCGAGGAATGAGCAGTTCTTC. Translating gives CAISGIGTGSRNEQFF.

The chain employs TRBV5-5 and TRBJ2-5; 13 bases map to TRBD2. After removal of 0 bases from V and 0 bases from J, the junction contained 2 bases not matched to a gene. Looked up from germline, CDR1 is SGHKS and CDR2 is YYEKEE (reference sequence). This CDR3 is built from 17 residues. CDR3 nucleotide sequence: TGTGCCAGCAGCTTGGCACTAGCGGGGGGGCACCAAGAGACCCAGTACTTC. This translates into CASSLALAGGHQETQYF.

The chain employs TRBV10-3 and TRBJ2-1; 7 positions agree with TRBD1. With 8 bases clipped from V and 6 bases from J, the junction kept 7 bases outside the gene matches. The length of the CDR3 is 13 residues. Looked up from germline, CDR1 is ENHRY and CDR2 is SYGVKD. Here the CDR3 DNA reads TGTGCCATCCAGGGACAGCAACTCAATGAGCAGTTCTTC. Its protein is CAIQGQQLNEQFF.

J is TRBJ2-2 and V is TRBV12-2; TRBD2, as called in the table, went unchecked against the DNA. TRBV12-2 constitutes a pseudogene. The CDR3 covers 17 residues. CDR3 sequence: CASRLITAGAYTGELFF. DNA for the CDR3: TGTGCAAGTCGCTTAATTACGGCGGGGGCCTACACCGGGGAGCTGTTTTTT.

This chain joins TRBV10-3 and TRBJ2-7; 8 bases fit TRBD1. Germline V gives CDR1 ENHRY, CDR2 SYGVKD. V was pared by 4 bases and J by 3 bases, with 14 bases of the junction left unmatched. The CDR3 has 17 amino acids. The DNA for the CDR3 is TGTGCCATCAGTGCCGGGACAGGTTATCCTTCGGTCTACGAGCAGTACTTC. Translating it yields CAISAGTGYPSVYEQYF.

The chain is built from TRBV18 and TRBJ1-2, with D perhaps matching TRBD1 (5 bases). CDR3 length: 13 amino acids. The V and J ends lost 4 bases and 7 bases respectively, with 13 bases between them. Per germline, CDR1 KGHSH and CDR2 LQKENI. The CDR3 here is CASSQEAGVGYTF. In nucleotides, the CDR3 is TGTGCCAGCTCACAAGAGGCGGGGGTTGGCTACACCTTC.

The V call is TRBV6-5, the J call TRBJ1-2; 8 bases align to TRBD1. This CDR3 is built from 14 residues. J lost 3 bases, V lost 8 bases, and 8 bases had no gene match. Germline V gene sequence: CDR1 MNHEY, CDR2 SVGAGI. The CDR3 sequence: CASSRETGDYGYTF. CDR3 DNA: TGTGCCAGCTCCCGTGAGACAGGGGACTATGGCTACACCTTC.

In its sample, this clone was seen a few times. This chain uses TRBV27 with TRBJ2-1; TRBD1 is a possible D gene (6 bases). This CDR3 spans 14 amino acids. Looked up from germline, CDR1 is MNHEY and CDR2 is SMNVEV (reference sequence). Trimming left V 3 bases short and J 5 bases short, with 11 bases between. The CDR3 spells CASSLYGQNNEQFF. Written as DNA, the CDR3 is TGTGCCAGCAGTTTGTATGGACAGAACAATGAGCAGTTCTTC.

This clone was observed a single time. In DNA form, the CDR3 reads TGTGCCAGCAGTGAGGGCTCGCGGGGGGGACACATTCAGTACTTC. Residues: CASSEGSRGGHIQYF. J is TRBJ2-4 and V is TRBV2; TRBD2 agrees at 9 bases. CDR1 SNHLY and CDR2 FYNNEI come from the germline V gene. Germline trimming cut 3 bases from V and 8 bases from J; bases unmatched to any gene: 8. The CDR3 length is 15 residues.

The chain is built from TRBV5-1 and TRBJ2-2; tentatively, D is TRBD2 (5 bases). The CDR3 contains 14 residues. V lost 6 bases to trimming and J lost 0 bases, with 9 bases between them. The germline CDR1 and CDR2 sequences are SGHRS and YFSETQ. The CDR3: CASTPGTNTGELFF. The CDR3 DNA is TGCGCCAGCACCCCGGGAACGAACACCGGGGAGCTGTTTTTT.

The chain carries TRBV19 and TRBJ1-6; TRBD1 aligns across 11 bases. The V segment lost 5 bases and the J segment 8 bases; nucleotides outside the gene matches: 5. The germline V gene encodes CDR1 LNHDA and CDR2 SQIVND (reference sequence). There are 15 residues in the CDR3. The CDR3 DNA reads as TGTGCCAGTAGTTCCCGGACAGGGGGCGATTCACCCCTCCACTTT. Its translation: CASSSRTGGDSPLHF. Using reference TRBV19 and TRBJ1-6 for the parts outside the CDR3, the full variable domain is DGGITQSPKYLFRKEGQNVTLSCEQNLNHDAMYWYRQDPGQGLRLIYYSQIVNDFQKGDIAEGYSVSREKKESFPLTVTSAQKNPTAFYLCASSSRTGGDSPLHFGNGTRLTVT.

CDR3 amino acids: CASSLATGNYGYTF. The CDR3 DNA sequence: TGCGCCAGCAGCTTGGCTACAGGGAACTATGGCTACACCTTC. The chain is built from TRBV5-1 and TRBJ1-2; D may be TRBD1 (6 bases). The CDR3 spans 14 residues. Germline-derived CDR1 and CDR2 are SGHRS and YFSETQ. V lost 0 bases and J lost 2, with 8 bases in between.

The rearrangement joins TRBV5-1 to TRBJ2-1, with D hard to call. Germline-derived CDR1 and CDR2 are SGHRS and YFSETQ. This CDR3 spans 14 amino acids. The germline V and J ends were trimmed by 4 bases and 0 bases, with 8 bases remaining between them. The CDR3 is CASSPMSSYNEQFF. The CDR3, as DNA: TGCGCCAGCAGCCCTATGAGCTCCTACAATGAGCAGTTCTTC. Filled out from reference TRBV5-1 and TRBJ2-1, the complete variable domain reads KAGVTQTPRYLIKTRGQQVTLSCSPISGHRSVSWYQQTPGQGLQFLFEYFSETQRNKGNFPGRFSGRQFSNSRSEMNVSTLELGDSALYLCASSPMSSYNEQFFGPGTRLTVL.

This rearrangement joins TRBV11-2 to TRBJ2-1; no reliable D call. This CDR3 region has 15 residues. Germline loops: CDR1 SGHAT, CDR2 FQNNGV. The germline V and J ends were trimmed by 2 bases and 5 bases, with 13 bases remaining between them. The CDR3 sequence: CASSLPFGGHNEQFF. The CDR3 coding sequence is TGTGCCAGCAGCTTACCCTTTGGCGGTCACAATGAGCAGTTCTTC.

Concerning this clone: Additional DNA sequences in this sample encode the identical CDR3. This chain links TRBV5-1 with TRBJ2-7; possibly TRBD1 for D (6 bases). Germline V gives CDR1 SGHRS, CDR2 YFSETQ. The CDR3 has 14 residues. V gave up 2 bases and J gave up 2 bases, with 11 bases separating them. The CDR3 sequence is CASSFSTGPYEQYF. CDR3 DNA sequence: TGCGCCAGCAGCTTTTCGACAGGTCCCTACGAGCAGTACTTC.

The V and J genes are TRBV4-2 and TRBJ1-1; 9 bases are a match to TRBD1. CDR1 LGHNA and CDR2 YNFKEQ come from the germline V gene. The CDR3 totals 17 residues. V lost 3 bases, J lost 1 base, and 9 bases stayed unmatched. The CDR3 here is CASSQKQGAGGNTEAFF. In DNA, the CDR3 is TGTGCCAGCAGCCAGAAACAGGGGGCGGGGGGGAACACTGAAGCTTTCTTT.

CDR3 protein: CASTLPGPGGYEQYF. CDR3 nucleotide sequence: TGTGCCAGCACTCTTCCGGGACCCGGGGGCTACGAGCAGTACTTC. V is TRBV7-9 and J is TRBJ2-7; D may be TRBD2 (6 bases). CDR3 length: 15 amino acids. The germline gives CDR1 SEHNR, CDR2 FQNEAQ (reference sequence). V lost 7 bases and J lost 3, with 19 bases in between.